Reported below is one T cell receptor beta chain. This record comes from a study of cytomegalovirus exposure and HLA in healthy donors. Researchers ran the PCR with 60 Vbeta and 13 Jbeta primers. The protocol was immunoSEQ multiplex PCR, while the TCRdb copy is restricted to in-frame clones and leaves out a portion. The sample lists around 240,000 clones, more than 75% occurring once. This CDR3 has 15 residues. V shed 1 base and J 10 bases; nucleotides not matched to a gene: 10. Germline CDR1 MGHRA, CDR2 YSYEKL. The sequenced material came from PBMCs. This receptor was obtained from a woman in her 40s in good health and CMV-seropositive. J is TRBJ2-1 and V is TRBV4-1; the match to TRBD2 covers 7 bases. CDR3 nucleotides: TGCGCCAGCAGCCAAGCGGGAGGCCCCCCGGGGGAGCAGTTCTTC. Translation: CASSQAGGPPGEQFF.